This TCR beta chain is drawn from a study of blood T cells in healthy people across ages. Next came a second PCR, run for roughly 7 to 12 cycles, which used a sample-barcoded 5' primer along with a J-beta primer mix. Carrying 12 random nucleotides, a template-switch adaptor labeled each individual cDNA molecule. Via MiXCR, TCRdb re-called the 5' RACE reads, giving one row per CDR3 protein. The sample yields about 640,000 distinct CDR3 sequences, under 70% seen once. The authors extracted at least 5.5 micrograms of total RNA per sample. The table lists this clonotype with a count of one. No antigen is known for it. This may be a read error: a much more frequent sequence differs by one nucleotide. Study results and caveats: Higher diversity, along with more naive CD4+ cells, distinguished long-lived donors from aged donors. With donor CMV status unknown, expanded clonotype changes were possibly confounded.

The length of the CDR3 is 13 residues. Looked up from germline, CDR1 is SQVTM and CDR2 is ANQGSEA. The chain recombines TRBV29-1 with TRBJ2-4, with TRBD2 as a possible D gene (7 bases). The DNA end favors TRBJ2-7, so the J call may be wrong. The specimen was blood. This sequence was found in a man in his sixties in good health. The CDR3 nucleotides read TGCAGCCCTGGGGGGGCAGGTGGTTACGAGCAGTACTTC. Its translation is CSPGGAGGYEQYF.